These 10 T cell receptor beta chains were sequenced from one sample in a study of cytomegalovirus exposure and HLA in healthy donors. Sequencing used immunoSEQ multiplex PCR; TCRdb keeps in-frame clones, though not all of them. The repertoire holds approximately 300,000 clones, with roughly 88% as singletons. Material: PBMCs. Receptors were obtained from a woman aged 18-29 years in good health and CMV-seronegative.

The gene calls are TRBV27 and TRBJ2-1, with D tentatively TRBD1 (6 bases). Trimming removed 5 bases from V and 0 bases from J, with 11 bases in between. This CDR3 comprises 15 residues. Germline lookup yields CDR1 MNHEY and CDR2 SMNVEV (reference sequence). The CDR3 nucleotides read TGTGCCAGCAGTCCGACAGGTCACTCCTACAATGAGCAGTTCTTC. Protein product: CASSPTGHSYNEQFF.

The rearrangement joins TRBV18 to TRBJ1-3; perhaps TRBD1 as D (5 bases). Germline assignment: CDR1 KGHSH and CDR2 LQKENI. This CDR3 spans 14 amino acids. V was shortened by 3 bases and J by 8 bases, with 14 bases between the two germline ends. CDR3 nucleotide sequence: TGTGCCAGCTCACCTCGGGGGAACACGGACACCATATATTTT. It encodes CASSPRGNTDTIYF.

CDR3 protein: CASSARDSSYEQYF. CDR3 nucleotide sequence: TGTGCCAGCAGTGCCCGGGACAGCTCCTACGAGCAGTACTTC. This chain joins TRBV27 and TRBJ2-7; 7 positions agree with TRBD1. Germline lookup yields CDR1 MNHEY and CDR2 SMNVEV (reference sequence). This CDR3 comprises 14 residues. V was pared by 5 bases and J by 0 bases, with 4 bases of the junction left unmatched.

The chain uses TRBV9 and TRBJ2-1; TRBD1 aligns across 10 bases. The V gene's germline CDR1 is SGDLS and CDR2 YYNGEE. The CDR3 contains 14 residues. Germline trimming cut 2 bases from V and 7 bases from J; bases unmatched to any gene: 3. CDR3 nucleotide sequence: TGTGCCAGCAGCGTGACAGGGGGCAGGAATGAGCAGTTCTTC. It is translated as CASSVTGGRNEQFF.

The genes are TRBV18 and TRBJ1-5, with TRBD1 matching 9 bases. Germline lookup yields CDR1 KGHSH and CDR2 LQKENI. The length of the CDR3 is 16 residues. After removal of 3 bases from V and 4 bases from J, the junction contained 7 bases not matched to a gene. The CDR3 loop reads CASSPSQGATNQPQHF. The CDR3 nucleotides are TGTGCCAGCTCACCTTCACAGGGGGCCACGAATCAGCCCCAGCATTTT.

The chain uses TRBV27 and TRBJ1-4, with 7 bases that match TRBD1. The CDR3 is 16 amino acids. Trimming cost V 4 bases and J 0 bases; bases outside gene matches: 5. Germline values: CDR1 MNHEY, CDR2 SMNVEV (reference sequence). CDR3 loop: CASSSTGTATNEKLFF. The CDR3 DNA sequence: TGTGCCAGCAGTTCGACAGGGACCGCAACTAATGAAAAACTGTTTTTT.

This clone was detected once. J is TRBJ2-1 and V is TRBV7-8; D is unresolved. Germline lookup yields CDR1 SGHVS and CDR2 FQNEAQ. The CDR3 is 12 residues long. Trimming removed 5 bases from V and 7 bases from J, with 9 bases in between. CDR3 amino acids: CASSPPSNEQFF. The CDR3 nucleotides read TGTGCCAGCAGCCCCCCTTCGAATGAGCAGTTCTTC.

The rearrangement links TRBV5-1 to TRBJ2-7; 9 bases agree with TRBD1. Germline V CDR1 and CDR2: SGHRS, YFSETQ. The V segment lost 0 bases and the J segment 2 bases; nucleotides outside the gene matches: 3. This CDR3 has 15 residues. Here the CDR3 DNA reads TGCGCCAGCAGCTTGGATGGACAGGGGCCCTACGAGCAGTACTTC. Translation: CASSLDGQGPYEQYF.

This chain connects TRBV7-7 to TRBJ1-5; no firm D call. CDR1 SSHAT and CDR2 FNYEAQ come from the germline V gene (reference sequence). The CDR3 length is 16 residues. Trimming stripped 0 bases from V and 0 bases from J, with 9 bases between. The CDR3 nucleotides are TGTGCCAGCAGCTTAGCCGGTCGAGATAGCAATCAGCCCCAGCATTTT. It encodes CASSLAGRDSNQPQHF.

This chain joins TRBV10-3 and TRBJ1-1; D uncertain. Germline CDR1 reads ENHRY; CDR2 reads SYGVKD. This CDR3 is 11 amino acids long. The germline V and J ends were trimmed by 8 bases and 1 base, with 5 bases remaining between them. This chain's CDR3 is CAIGPNTEAFF. The CDR3 nucleotides are TGTGCCATCGGGCCGAACACTGAAGCTTTCTTT.